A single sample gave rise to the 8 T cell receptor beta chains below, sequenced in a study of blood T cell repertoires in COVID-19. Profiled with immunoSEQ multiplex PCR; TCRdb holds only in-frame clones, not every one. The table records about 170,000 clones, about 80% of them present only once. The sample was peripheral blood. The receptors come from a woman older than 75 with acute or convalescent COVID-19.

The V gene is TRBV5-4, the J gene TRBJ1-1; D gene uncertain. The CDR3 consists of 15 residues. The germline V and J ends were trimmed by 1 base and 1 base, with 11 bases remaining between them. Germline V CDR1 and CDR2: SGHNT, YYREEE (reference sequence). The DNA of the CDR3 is TGTGCCAGCAGCTTGTTGGAGGGTGAGAACACTGAAGCTTTCTTT. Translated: CASSLLEGENTEAFF.

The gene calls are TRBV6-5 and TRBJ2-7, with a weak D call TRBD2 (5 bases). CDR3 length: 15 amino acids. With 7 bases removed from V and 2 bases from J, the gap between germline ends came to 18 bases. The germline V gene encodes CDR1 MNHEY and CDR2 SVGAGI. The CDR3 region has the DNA TGTGCCAGCACCCCGAGGGAGCGAAAAACCTACGAGCAGTACTTC. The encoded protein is CASTPRERKTYEQYF.

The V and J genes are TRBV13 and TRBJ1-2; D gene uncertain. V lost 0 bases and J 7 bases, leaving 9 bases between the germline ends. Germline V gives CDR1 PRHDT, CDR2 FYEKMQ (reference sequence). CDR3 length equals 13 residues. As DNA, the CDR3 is TGTGCCAGCAGCTTAGGGGCTGGCAGTGGCTACACCTTC. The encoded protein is CASSLGAGSGYTF.

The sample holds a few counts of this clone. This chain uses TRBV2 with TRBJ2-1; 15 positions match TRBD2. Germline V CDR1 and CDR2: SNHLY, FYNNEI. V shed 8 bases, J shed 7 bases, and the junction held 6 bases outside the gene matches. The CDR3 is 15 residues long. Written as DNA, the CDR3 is TGTGCCAGCCTCGGGGGGACTAGCGGGAGGAATGAGCAGTTCTTC. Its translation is CASLGGTSGRNEQFF. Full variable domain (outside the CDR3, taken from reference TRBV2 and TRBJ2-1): EPEVTQTPSHQVTQMGQEVILRCVPISNHLYFYWYRQILGQKVEFLVSFYNNEISEKSEIFDDQFSVERPDGSNFTLKIRSTKLEDSAMYFCASLGGTSGRNEQFFGPGTRLTVL.

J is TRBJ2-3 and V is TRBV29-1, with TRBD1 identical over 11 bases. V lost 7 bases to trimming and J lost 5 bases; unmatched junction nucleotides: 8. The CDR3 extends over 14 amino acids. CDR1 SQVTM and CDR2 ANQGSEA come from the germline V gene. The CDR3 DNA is TGCAGCGCATTCCGGGACAGGGGGGTAGATACGCAGTATTTT. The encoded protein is CSAFRDRGVDTQYF.

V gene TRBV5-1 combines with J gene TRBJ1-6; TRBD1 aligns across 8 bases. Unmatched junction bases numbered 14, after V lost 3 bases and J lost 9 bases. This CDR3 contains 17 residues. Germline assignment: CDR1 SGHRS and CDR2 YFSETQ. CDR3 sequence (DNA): TGCGCCAGCAGCTGGATGGGGCCGGACAGGGATTTTTCACCCCTCCACTTT. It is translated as CASSWMGPDRDFSPLHF.

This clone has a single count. The CDR3 region is CASSQEGGEQFF. The CDR3 DNA reads TGTGCCAGCAGCCAAGAAGGCGGGGAGCAGTTCTTC. The chain joins TRBV4-2 to TRBJ2-1; a weak D match, TRBD2 (5 bases). The CDR3 has 12 amino acids. Germline CDR1 reads LGHNA; CDR2 reads YNFKEQ. Trimming took off 0 bases at V and 10 bases at J, with 7 bases between the two ends.

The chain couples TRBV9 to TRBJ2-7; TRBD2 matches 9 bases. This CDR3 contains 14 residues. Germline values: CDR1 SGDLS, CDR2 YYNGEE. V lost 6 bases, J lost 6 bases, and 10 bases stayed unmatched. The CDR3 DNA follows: TGTGCCAGCAACCCTAGCGGGATGTTCTCCGAGCAGTACTTC. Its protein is CASNPSGMFSEQYF.